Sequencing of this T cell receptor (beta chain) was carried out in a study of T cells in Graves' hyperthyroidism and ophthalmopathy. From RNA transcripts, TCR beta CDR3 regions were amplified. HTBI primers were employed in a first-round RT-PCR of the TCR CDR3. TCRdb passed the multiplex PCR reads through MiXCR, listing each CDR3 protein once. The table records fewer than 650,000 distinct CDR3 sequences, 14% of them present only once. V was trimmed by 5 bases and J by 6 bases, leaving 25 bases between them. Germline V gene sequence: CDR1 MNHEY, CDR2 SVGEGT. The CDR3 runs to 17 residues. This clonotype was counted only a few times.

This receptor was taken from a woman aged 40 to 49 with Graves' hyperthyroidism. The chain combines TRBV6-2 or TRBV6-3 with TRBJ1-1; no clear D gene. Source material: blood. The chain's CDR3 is CASSDPGRSRYVSEAFF. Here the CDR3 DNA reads TGTGCCAGCAGTGACCCCGGACGAAGTCGGTATGTATCTGAAGCTTTCTTT.